This TCR beta chain is drawn from a study of blood T cells in healthy people across ages (dated by TCRdb to the mid-2010s). Background on the whole study: In model experiments, roughly one uniquely barcoded TCR beta cDNA molecule per two T cells was captured by template switching. To track age-related changes in TCR beta repertoire diversity, the study relied on deep sequencing normalized with unique cDNA molecular identifiers. The donors were divided into four age groups: young (average about 15 years), middle-aged (about 39), aged (approximately 62) and long-lived (roughly 82). Donors of different ages were randomly distributed across sequencing lanes to avoid experimental bias. Two additional independent replicas of 1 million unique cDNA reads from the same blood draw were analyzed for two donors (one aged 18 to 30 and one aged 80 or older). Results and caveats for the whole study, not just this receptor: Estimates of total diversity based on one million sequenced T cells were regarded as lower bounds and as underestimates. Since profiling was done on bulk unsorted PBMCs, naive and antigen-experienced compartments could not be conclusively compared. The percentage of naive T cells measured by flow cytometry correlated strongly with observed TCR beta diversity. Compared with the aged group, more naive CD4+ T cells, fewer expanded clones and increased TCR diversity were shown by the long-lived group, suggesting age selection. Donor CMV infection status was unknown, potentially confounding age-related changes in expanded clonotypes. As age increased, observed TCR beta diversity per million T cells dropped in a roughly linear way, and a significant reduction was already evident by age roughly 36.

The donors were about 40 Caucasian individuals from Russia, aged 6 to 90 years, who were systemically healthy. About 9.1 milliliters of peripheral blood were collected from each donor into EDTA-treated Vacutainer tubes. Ficoll-Paque density-gradient centrifugation was used to isolate PBMCs, with at least 6.5 million per sample. Total RNA was extracted from PBMCs with Trizol reagent, with at least 6 micrograms obtained per sample. For every donor, flow cytometry on a PBMC aliquot measured the percentage of naive CD45RAhigh/CD27high T cells. A word on this clonotype: What antigen it recognizes has not been identified. The record has no base qualities; no much larger clone is one base away.

The method behind the library was 5' RACE. Sequenced on an Illumina HiSeq 2500. The second PCR ran for roughly 7 to 11 cycles and used a J-beta primer mix along with a sample-barcoded 5' primer. A template-switch 5' adaptor carrying 12 random nucleotides introduced a unique molecular identifier onto each TCR beta cDNA molecule. At least 3 million CDR3-containing paired-end reads were obtained from each sample. All of the RNA was converted into first-strand cDNA using the Mint cDNA synthesis kit, with a TRBC-specific oligonucleotide serving as the primer. After uracil-DNA glycosylase treatment, a first 18-cycle PCR used universal primers M1SS and BC2_uni_R on all cDNA. In the authors' own workflow: For normalization, 1 million high-quality reads were randomly selected from each sample, with every read carrying a distinct molecular identifier. Instead of being binned into consensus sequences, reads with shared molecular identifiers were discarded. MiTCR, with a Q25 quality threshold and the strictest error-elimination algorithm, was used for CDR3 identification, clonotype clustering and error correction. Lower-bound total TCR beta diversity was estimated with a nonparametric unseen species model using Euler transformation. The public reads were run again by TCRdb, first through fastp at Q25 and then through MiXCR, and only productive beta chains were kept. Each entry is one CDR3 protein sequence, shown with its most common DNA and genes. Clone size and V and J calls follow TCRdb, not the original study. For this sample the table gives hundreds of thousands of distinct CDR3 sequences, of which roughly 31% were detected only once. The ten largest clones represent around 16% of the sample.

V has 2 bases trimmed and J has 7 bases trimmed; junction bases matching no gene number 9. Its CDR3 holds 16 amino acids, cysteine through phenylalanine. Only the CDR3 portion is preserved as DNA: 48 bases, with reading frame beginning at the first base. CDR1 and CDR2, looked up from the germline V gene, are SGHTA and FQGTGA. The origin of this receptor is an elderly woman in good health. The receptor chain draws on TRBV7-3 and TRBJ2-1; TRBD1 agrees with 9 junctional bases. Sequencing was done on a sample of blood. The CDR3 here reads CASSLRQGVGLNEQFF. The sequenced DNA is TGTGCCAGCAGCTTACGACAGGGGGTTGGGTTAAATGAGCAGTTCTTC.